Below, one TCR beta chain is given with its context. Antigen specificity is unknown. Sequencing used immunoSEQ multiplex PCR; TCRdb keeps in-frame clones, though not all of them. This table has approximately 7,000 clones, more than 70% appearing once. The record originates from a study of OX40 agonist ivuxolimab in advanced cancers. From germline, CDR1 is SNHLY and CDR2 FYNNEI. This CDR3 contains 15 residues. The ends were cut back, 1 base at V and 6 bases at J, with 12 bases in the middle. General study findings and limits: The study observed clonal expansion of CD4+ and CD8+ blood T cells by week 6 at 0.1 to 3.0 mg/kg.

V gene TRBV2 combines with J gene TRBJ2-2, with a possible D match to TRBD1 (6 bases). This clonotype was obtained from an adult with an advanced solid tumor such as melanoma, head and neck, liver or kidney cancer. This specimen consisted of CD4+ or CD8+ T cells sorted from blood, obtained in a trial of the OX40 agonist ivuxolimab. CDR3 residues: CASSEEMGAAGELFF. Here the CDR3 DNA reads TGTGCCAGCAGTGAAGAAATGGGGGCGGCCGGGGAGCTGTTTTTT.